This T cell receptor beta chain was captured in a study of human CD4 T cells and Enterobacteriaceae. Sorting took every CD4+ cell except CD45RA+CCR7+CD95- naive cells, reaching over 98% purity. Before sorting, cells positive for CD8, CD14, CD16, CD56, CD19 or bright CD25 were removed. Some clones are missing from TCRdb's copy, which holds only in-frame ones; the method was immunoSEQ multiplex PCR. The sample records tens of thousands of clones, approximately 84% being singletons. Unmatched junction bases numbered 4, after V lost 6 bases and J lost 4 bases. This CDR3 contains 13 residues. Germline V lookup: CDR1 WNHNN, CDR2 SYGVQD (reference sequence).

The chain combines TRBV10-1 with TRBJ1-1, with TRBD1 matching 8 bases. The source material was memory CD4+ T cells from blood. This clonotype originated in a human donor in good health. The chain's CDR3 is CASSPGTGTEAFF. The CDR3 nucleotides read TGCGCCAGCAGCCCCGGGACAGGCACTGAAGCTTTCTTT.